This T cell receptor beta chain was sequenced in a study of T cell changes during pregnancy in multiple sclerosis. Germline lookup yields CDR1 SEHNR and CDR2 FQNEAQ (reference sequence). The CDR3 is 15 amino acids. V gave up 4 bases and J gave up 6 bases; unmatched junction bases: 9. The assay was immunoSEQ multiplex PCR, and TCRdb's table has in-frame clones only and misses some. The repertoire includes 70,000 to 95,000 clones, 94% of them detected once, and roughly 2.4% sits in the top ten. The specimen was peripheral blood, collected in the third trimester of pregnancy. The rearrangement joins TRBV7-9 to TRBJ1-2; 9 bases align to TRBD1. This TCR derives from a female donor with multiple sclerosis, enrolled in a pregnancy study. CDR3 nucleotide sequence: TGTGCCAGCAGCTGGGGGGACAGGGAAGAAGATGGCTACACCTTC. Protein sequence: CASSWGDREEDGYTF.